This T cell receptor beta chain stems from a study of radiotherapy plus CTLA-4 blockade in lung cancer. Sequenced by immunoSEQ multiplex PCR; TCRdb stores in-frame clones only, minus some. The sample holds about 80,000 clones, more than 80% seen once. From germline, CDR1 is SGHAT and CDR2 FQNNGV. This CDR3 spans 15 amino acids. The V end lost 5 bases, the J end lost 1 base, and 12 bases lay between the germline ends. Patients in the study, people with chemo-refractory metastatic non-small-cell lung cancer, received focal radiation plus ipilimumab CTLA-4 blockade. The rearrangement joins TRBV11-2 to TRBJ1-3, with D unresolved. This sample comprised peripheral blood, obtained from a patient treated with radiotherapy plus ipilimumab. This receptor was taken from a human donor with non-small cell lung cancer who had stable disease on radiotherapy plus ipilimumab. CDR3 sequence reads: CASSISLSSGNTIYF. Written as DNA, the CDR3 is TGTGCCAGCAGCATCAGCCTCAGTTCTGGAAACACCATATATTTT.